What follows are 31 T cell receptor beta chains derived from one specimen sequenced in a study of beta chain features in type 1 diabetes. Study-wide results and limits: In all four CD4+ subsets, TCRB CDR3 length was significantly, moderately reduced in type 1 diabetes.

Their recognized antigens are unknown. TCRB transcripts that were expressed got sequenced, as all of the isolated RNA had been reverse transcribed. TCRdb keeps only in-frame clones here, not all; method: immunoSEQ multiplex PCR. The sample includes some 330,000 clones, around 12% of them seen just once. Sequencing used naive CD4+ T cells from blood. These receptors were obtained from a woman between 18 and 29 years old with type 1 diabetes.

This clone was seen more than once but under ten times. V usage is TRBV5-1 and J usage is TRBJ2-2; 7 nucleotides align to TRBD2. CDR1 is SGHRS, CDR2 YFSETQ, per germline. CDR3 length: 15 amino acids. J lost 4 bases, V lost 5 bases, and 8 bases had no gene match. This CDR3 is CASSWRLAVTGELFF. CDR3 sequence (DNA): TGCGCCAGCAGTTGGAGGCTAGCGGTCACCGGGGAGCTGTTTTTT.

The chain recombines TRBV6-5 with TRBJ2-4, with 8 positions matching TRBD1. CDR1 is MNHEY and CDR2 is SVGAGI in the germline V gene. CDR3 length equals 15 residues. J was trimmed by 9 bases and V by 5 bases; bases with no gene match: 12. The CDR3 loop is CASSPPLDRARIQYF. As DNA, the CDR3 is TGTGCCAGCAGTCCACCCCTGGACAGGGCTCGCATTCAGTACTTC.

This clone was seen a handful of times. The chain couples TRBV18 to TRBJ1-2; D ambiguous. V was trimmed by 1 base and J by 0 bases, leaving 6 bases between them. The CDR3 consists of 14 residues. Germline CDR1 is KGHSH and CDR2 is LQKENI. In nucleotides, the CDR3 is TGTGCCAGCTCACCACGGGCAGCTAACTATGGCTACACCTTC. This gives the protein CASSPRAANYGYTF.

This clone came up a few times. The CDR3 bases are TGTGCCAGCAGCCCGACCGGGACTAGCGTCTCGGGGGCCAACGTCCTGACTTTC. It specifies CASSPTGTSVSGANVLTF. The rearrangement links TRBV7-9 to TRBJ2-6; TRBD2 matches at 10 bases. Germline V lookup: CDR1 SEHNR, CDR2 FQNEAQ (reference sequence). The CDR3 has 18 amino acids. V shed 5 bases, J shed 4 bases, and the junction held 11 bases outside the gene matches.

This clone has only a few counts. This rearrangement joins TRBV7-9 to TRBJ2-3; D call uncertain. The CDR3 sequence is 13 residues long. Trimming left V 1 base short and J 4 bases short, with 6 bases between. Germline CDR1 and CDR2: SEHNR and FQNEAQ (reference sequence). The CDR3 region has the DNA TGTGCCAGCAGCTTAGTCTCCCCAGATACGCAGTATTTT. Residues: CASSLVSPDTQYF.

The gene calls are TRBV11-2 and TRBJ2-7; D remains ambiguous. The CDR3 loop spans 12 amino acids. V dropped 2 bases and J dropped 9 bases, with 11 bases sitting between them. Germline values: CDR1 SGHAT, CDR2 FQNNGV. CDR3 nucleotides: TGTGCCAGCAGCTTATTTACGCCAGGGCAGTACTTC. The encoded protein is CASSLFTPGQYF.

The chain recombines TRBV10-3 with TRBJ2-2, with 8 bases lining up with TRBD2. Germline loops: CDR1 ENHRY, CDR2 SYGVKD. The CDR3 is 14 amino acids. Trimming took 6 bases from V and 4 from J; bases not matched to a gene: 4. CDR3 nucleotides: TGTGCCATCAGCAGCGGGGGTAGCACCGGGGAGCTGTTTTTT. It encodes CAISSGGSTGELFF.

This chain connects TRBV30 to TRBJ1-1; TRBD1 might be the D (6 bases). The V end lost 3 bases, the J end lost 0 bases, and 14 bases lay between the germline ends. Germline assignment: CDR1 GTSNPN and CDR2 SVGIG (reference sequence). This CDR3 has 15 residues. The CDR3 spells CAWRPGQLMNTEAFF. As DNA, the CDR3 is TGTGCCTGGAGGCCTGGACAGCTTATGAACACTGAAGCTTTCTTT.

For this clone: The junction departs from the called germline gene at one end, perhaps through a read error. The chain carries TRBV28 and TRBJ2-1; 13 bases agree with TRBD2. The CDR3 is made up of 15 amino acids. Germline loops: CDR1 MDHEN, CDR2 SYDVKM. Here the CDR3 reads CASRSAGTSGDRSVF. The CDR3 DNA reads as TGTGCCAGCAGGTCTGCCGGGACTAGCGGGGACAGGTCGGTCTTC.

The V and J genes are TRBV9 and TRBJ2-7, with 12 bases fitting TRBD2. V trimming: 4 bases; J trimming: 2 bases; junction bases outside the gene matches: 4. The CDR3 consists of 15 residues. Germline loops: CDR1 SGDLS, CDR2 YYNGEE. The CDR3 DNA sequence: TGTGCCAGCAGCTCAGGACTAGCGGGACCCTACGAGCAGTACTTC. It codes for CASSSGLAGPYEQYF. Supplemented by reference TRBV9 and TRBJ2-7, the full variable domain reads DSGVTQTPKHLITATGQRVTLRCSPRSGDLSVYWYQQSLDQGLQFLIQYYNGEERAKGNILERFSAQQFPDLHSELNLSSLELGDSALYFCASSSGLAGPYEQYFGPGTRLTVT.

The genes are TRBV30 and TRBJ2-7, with D tentatively TRBD2 (6 bases). The V end was cut by 8 bases, the J end by 0 bases, with 20 bases between. The germline gives CDR1 GTSNPN, CDR2 SVGIG (reference sequence). The CDR3 contains 15 residues. CDR3 sequence reads: CALRLKLALSYEQYF. The CDR3, as DNA: TGTGCCCTACGCCTAAAGCTAGCGCTCTCCTACGAGCAGTACTTC.

This clone came up a few times. The chain links TRBV6-5 to TRBJ1-5; D unclear. The CDR3 is 15 amino acids. V lost 5 bases, J lost 4 bases, and 15 bases lay in between. In germline, CDR1 is MNHEY, CDR2 SVGAGI. The CDR3 nucleotides are TGTGCCAGCAGTCCGGACGGGGTATGGAATCAGCCCCAGCATTTT. Amino acid sequence: CASSPDGVWNQPQHF.

This clone has just a few counts. This sequence joins TRBV6-6 and TRBJ2-7; D call uncertain. The CDR3 has 13 residues. Germline lookup yields CDR1 MNHNY and CDR2 SVGAGI (reference sequence). V was pared by 2 bases and J by 0 bases, with 5 bases between. The CDR3 nucleotides are TGTGCCAGCAGTTACCGTCGCTCCTACGAGCAGTACTTC. Translated: CASSYRRSYEQYF.

The V call is TRBV9, the J call TRBJ2-1; no clear D. V lost 3 bases and J 10 bases, leaving 11 bases between the germline ends. The CDR3 is 12 amino acids. Germline V gene data show CDR1 as SGDLS and CDR2 as YYNGEE. The DNA of the CDR3 is TGTGCCAGCAGCGCACAAATTGGCGAGCAGTTCTTC. This translates into CASSAQIGEQFF. Using reference TRBV9 and TRBJ2-1 for the parts outside the CDR3, the full variable domain is DSGVTQTPKHLITATGQRVTLRCSPRSGDLSVYWYQQSLDQGLQFLIQYYNGEERAKGNILERFSAQQFPDLHSELNLSSLELGDSALYFCASSAQIGEQFFGPGTRLTVL.

The J gene is TRBJ2-5, the V gene TRBV29-1, with TRBD2 identical over 7 bases. This CDR3 spans 12 amino acids. The germline gives CDR1 SQVTM, CDR2 ANQGSEA. V trimming: 6 bases; J trimming: 3 bases; junction bases outside the gene matches: 4. The CDR3 protein is CSVSGVEETQYF. CDR3 sequence (DNA): TGCAGCGTGAGCGGGGTTGAAGAGACCCAGTACTTC.

V is TRBV4-2 and J is TRBJ2-3; 7 positions agree with TRBD1. Germline CDR1 is LGHNA and CDR2 is YNFKEQ. This CDR3 is built from 15 residues. Trimming cost V 0 bases and J 2 bases; bases outside gene matches: 2. The CDR3 region has the DNA TGTGCCAGCAGCCAAGAGGGACAGACCACAGATACGCAGTATTTT. Amino acids: CASSQEGQTTDTQYF.

This chain connects TRBV7-9 to TRBJ2-1; TRBD2 might be the D (5 bases). Germline values: CDR1 SEHNR, CDR2 FQNEAQ (reference sequence). The CDR3 runs 14 residues. The ends were cut back, 10 bases at V and 8 bases at J, with 21 bases in the middle. CDR3 residues: CATFGGSFFYEQFF. In DNA form, the CDR3 reads TGTGCCACCTTTGGCGGGTCTTTCTTCTATGAGCAGTTCTTC.

This clone was recorded a few times. This chain uses TRBV2 with TRBJ2-1; TRBD2 agrees at 11 bases. CDR3 length equals 14 residues. Trimming cost V 6 bases and J 4 bases; bases outside gene matches: 2. Germline V gene lookup returns CDR1 SNHLY and CDR2 FYNNEI. The CDR3 DNA reads TGTGCCAGCAGCGGACTAGCGGGTTACAATGAGCAGTTCTTC. Protein sequence: CASSGLAGYNEQFF.

This clone has only a few counts. The V call is TRBV11-2, the J call TRBJ2-1, with 13 bases that match TRBD2. Trimming at V came to 8 bases and at J to 10 bases, leaving 8 bases not matched to a gene. This CDR3 is 14 amino acids long. From germline, CDR1 is SGHAT and CDR2 FQNNGV. For the CDR3, the DNA is TGTGCCAGCCGTCGACTAGCGGGAGGTTGGGAGCAGTTCTTC. Translation gives CASRRLAGGWEQFF.

This chain connects TRBV6-5 to TRBJ2-1; TRBD2 agrees at 12 bases. From germline, CDR1 is MNHEY and CDR2 SVGAGI. CDR3 size: 15 residues. J lost 7 bases, V lost 6 bases, and 7 bases had no gene match. The CDR3 is CASSSRTSGVNEQFF. Written as DNA, the CDR3 is TGTGCCAGCAGCTCCAGGACTAGCGGGGTGAATGAGCAGTTCTTC.

This clone was seen more than once but under ten times. J is TRBJ1-1 and V is TRBV29-1; D perhaps matches TRBD1 (6 bases). Looked up from germline, CDR1 is SQVTM and CDR2 is ANQGSEA. Between the trimmed V and J ends, which lost 7 bases and 0 bases, there was a span of 12 bases. This CDR3 contains 13 residues. This chain's CDR3 is CSGTDSLNTEAFF. CDR3 sequence (DNA): TGCAGCGGTACGGACAGTCTGAACACTGAAGCTTTCTTT. Full variable domain (rest looked up from reference TRBV29-1 and TRBJ1-1): SAVISQKPSRDICQRGTSLTIQCQVDSQVTMMFWYRQQPGQSLTLIATANQGSEATYESGFVIDKFPISRPNLTFSTLTVSNMSPEDSSIYLCSGTDSLNTEAFFGQGTRLTVV.

This clone was seen more than once but under ten times. The chain couples TRBV7-3 to TRBJ2-2; D is uncertain. Looked up from germline, CDR1 is SGHTA and CDR2 is FQGTGA. V shed 5 bases and J shed 2 bases, with 12 bases lying between them. The CDR3 runs 15 residues. The CDR3 sequence: CASSPTVGNTGELFF. CDR3 DNA: TGTGCCAGCAGCCCGACTGTAGGAAACACCGGGGAGCTGTTTTTT. The variable domain in full, completed from reference TRBV7-3 and TRBJ2-2, reads GAGVSQTPSNKVTEKGKYVELRCDPISGHTALYWYRQSLGQGPEFLIYFQGTGAADDSGLPNDRFFAVRPEGSVSTLKIQRTERGDSAVYLCASSPTVGNTGELFFGEGSRLTVL.

In this sample, this clone turned up a few times. The rearrangement joins TRBV4-1 to TRBJ1-2, with D perhaps TRBD1 (5 bases). Germline CDR1 reads MGHRA; CDR2 reads YSYEKL. V shed 3 bases and J shed 4 bases, with 15 bases lying between them. The CDR3 loop spans 15 amino acids. The CDR3 loop is CASSHYLGGFYGYTF. The CDR3 coding sequence is TGCGCCAGCAGCCATTACCTCGGGGGGTTCTATGGCTACACCTTC.

The chain employs TRBV4-2 and TRBJ2-7, with D possibly being TRBD1 (7 bases). CDR1 and CDR2 (germline): LGHNA, YNFKEQ. The CDR3 is 14 amino acids. The V end lost 6 bases, the J end lost 3 bases, and 15 bases lay between the germline ends. The CDR3 here is CASRRDSAVYEQYF. DNA for the CDR3: TGTGCCAGCAGGCGGGACAGCGCCGTCTACGAGCAGTACTTC.

The J gene is TRBJ2-7, the V gene TRBV2; 8 bases agree with TRBD1. Germline loops: CDR1 SNHLY, CDR2 FYNNEI. Losses at the gene ends were 8 bases for V and 2 bases for J; bases not matched to a gene: 5. This CDR3 is built from 13 residues. In nucleotides, the CDR3 is TGTGCCAGCTTAGGACAGGGCACCTACGAGCAGTACTTC. The encoded protein is CASLGQGTYEQYF.

This clone was recorded a few times. The gene calls are TRBV28 and TRBJ2-7; 8 bases map to TRBD1. Trimming cost V 5 bases and J 4 bases; bases outside gene matches: 10. There are 15 residues in the CDR3. Germline assignment: CDR1 MDHEN and CDR2 SYDVKM. This CDR3 reads CASSGRTGLVYEQYF. The CDR3 DNA reads as TGTGCCAGCAGTGGACGGACAGGGTTAGTGTACGAGCAGTACTTC.

This sequence joins TRBV18 and TRBJ1-2; D is unresolved. Germline V gives CDR1 KGHSH, CDR2 LQKENI. This CDR3 has 19 residues. V was shortened by 2 bases and J by 7 bases, with 29 bases between the two germline ends. CDR3 sequence: CASSPMANTQDHVSRGYTF. The CDR3, as DNA: TGTGCCAGCTCACCAATGGCGAATACCCAGGATCACGTATCACGTGGCTACACCTTC.

This chain's CDR3 is CASSFGQGSTEAFF. The CDR3 DNA sequence: TGTGCCAGCAGCTTTGGACAGGGTAGCACTGAAGCTTTCTTT. The J gene is TRBJ1-1, the V gene TRBV7-2; 8 bases are a match to TRBD1. V lost 3 bases, J lost 4 bases, and 4 bases stayed unmatched. CDR1 is SGHTA and CDR2 is FQGNSA in the germline V gene. The CDR3 covers 14 residues.

Details on this clone: The sample has other DNA sequences that encode this CDR3 too. CDR3 sequence (DNA): TGTGCCTGGAGCAGGGGTGGTCAGCCCCAGCATTTT. Residues: CAWSRGGQPQHF. The rearrangement links TRBV30 to TRBJ1-5, with D possibly TRBD1 on 6 matching bases. Trimming took off 3 bases at V and 6 bases at J, with 9 bases between the two ends. Germline lookup yields CDR1 GTSNPN and CDR2 SVGIG (reference sequence). The CDR3 spans 12 residues.

CDR3 in DNA: TGTGCCAGTAGTAGCTGGACTAGCGGGGCCACAGATACGCAGTATTTT. This translates into CASSSWTSGATDTQYF. The rearrangement links TRBV19 to TRBJ2-3; the match to TRBD2 covers 12 bases. Looked up from germline, CDR1 is LNHDA and CDR2 is SQIVND (reference sequence). This CDR3 spans 16 amino acids. J lost 2 bases, V lost 4 bases, and 4 bases had no gene match.

This clone was seen only once. At the DNA level, this CDR3 is encoded by other sequences in the same sample as well. The chain carries TRBV5-1 and TRBJ1-1; TRBD1 is a possible D gene (6 bases). Looked up from germline, CDR1 is SGHRS and CDR2 is YFSETQ. The V gene lost 2 bases and the J gene lost 4 bases, with 9 bases spanning the gap. The length of the CDR3 is 13 residues. The CDR3 bases are TGCGCCAGCAGCTTAGGGGGTAGCACTGAAGCTTTCTTT. As protein: CASSLGGSTEAFF.